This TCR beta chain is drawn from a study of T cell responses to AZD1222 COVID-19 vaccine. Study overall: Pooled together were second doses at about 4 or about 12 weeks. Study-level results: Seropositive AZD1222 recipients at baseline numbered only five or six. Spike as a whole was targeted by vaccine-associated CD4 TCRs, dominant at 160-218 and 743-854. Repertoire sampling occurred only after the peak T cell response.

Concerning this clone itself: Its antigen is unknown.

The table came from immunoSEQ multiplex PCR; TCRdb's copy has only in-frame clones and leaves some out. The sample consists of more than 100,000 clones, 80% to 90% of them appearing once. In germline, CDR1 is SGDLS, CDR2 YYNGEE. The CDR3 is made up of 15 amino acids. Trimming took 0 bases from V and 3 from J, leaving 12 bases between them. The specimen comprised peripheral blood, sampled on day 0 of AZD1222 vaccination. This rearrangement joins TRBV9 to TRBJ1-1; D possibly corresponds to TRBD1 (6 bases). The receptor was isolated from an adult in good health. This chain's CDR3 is CASSVGGHGDTEAFF. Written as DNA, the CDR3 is TGTGCCAGCAGCGTAGGGGGGCACGGGGACACTGAAGCTTTCTTT.